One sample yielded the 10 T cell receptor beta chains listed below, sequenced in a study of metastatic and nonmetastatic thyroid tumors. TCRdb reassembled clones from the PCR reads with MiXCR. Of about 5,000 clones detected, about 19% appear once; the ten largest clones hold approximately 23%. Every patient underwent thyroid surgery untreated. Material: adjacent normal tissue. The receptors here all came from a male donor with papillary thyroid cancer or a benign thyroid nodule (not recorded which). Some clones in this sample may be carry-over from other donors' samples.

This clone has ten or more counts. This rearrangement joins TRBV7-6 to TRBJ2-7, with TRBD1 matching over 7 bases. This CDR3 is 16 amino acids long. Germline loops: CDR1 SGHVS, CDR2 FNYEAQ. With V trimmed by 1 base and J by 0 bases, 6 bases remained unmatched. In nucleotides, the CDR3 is TGTGCCAGCAGCTTAGGTGGACAGGAATCCTCCTACGAGCAGTACTTC. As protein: CASSLGGQESSYEQYF.

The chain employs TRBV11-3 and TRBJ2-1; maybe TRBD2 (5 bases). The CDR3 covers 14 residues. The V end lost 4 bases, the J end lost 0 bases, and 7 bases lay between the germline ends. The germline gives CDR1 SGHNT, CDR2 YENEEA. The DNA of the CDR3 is TGTGCCAGCAGCTCACGGGACTCCTACAATGAGCAGTTCTTC. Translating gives CASSSRDSYNEQFF.

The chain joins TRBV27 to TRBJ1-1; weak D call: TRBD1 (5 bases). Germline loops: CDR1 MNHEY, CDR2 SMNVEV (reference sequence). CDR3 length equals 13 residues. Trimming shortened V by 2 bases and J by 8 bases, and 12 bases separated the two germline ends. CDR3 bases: TGTGCCAGCAGTTTAGGCAGGGCTTGGGAAGCTTTCTTT. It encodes CASSLGRAWEAFF.

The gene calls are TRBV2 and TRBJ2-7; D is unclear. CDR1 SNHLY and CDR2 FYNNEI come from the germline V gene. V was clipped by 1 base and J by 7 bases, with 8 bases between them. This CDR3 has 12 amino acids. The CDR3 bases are TGTGCCAGCAGTGAAGGCCCTAGGGAGCAGTACGTC. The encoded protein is CASSEGPREQYV.

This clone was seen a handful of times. The CDR3 DNA is TGCGCCAGCAGTAACAGGGGGCCCTCCTACGAGCAGTACTTC. This gives the protein CASSNRGPSYEQYF. V and J are TRBV5-1 and TRBJ2-7; 9 bases map to TRBD1. Germline CDR1 is SGHRS and CDR2 is YFSETQ. The V and J ends lost 5 bases and 0 bases, in that order; junction bases with no gene match: 3. The CDR3 sequence is 14 residues long.

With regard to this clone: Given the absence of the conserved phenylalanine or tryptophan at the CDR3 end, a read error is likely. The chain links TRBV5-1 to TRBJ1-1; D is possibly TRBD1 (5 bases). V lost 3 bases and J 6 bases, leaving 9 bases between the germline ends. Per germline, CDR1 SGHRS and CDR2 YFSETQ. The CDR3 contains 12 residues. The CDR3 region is CASSWDGAEAFS. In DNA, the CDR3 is TGCGCCAGCAGCTGGGACGGAGCTGAAGCTTTCTCT.

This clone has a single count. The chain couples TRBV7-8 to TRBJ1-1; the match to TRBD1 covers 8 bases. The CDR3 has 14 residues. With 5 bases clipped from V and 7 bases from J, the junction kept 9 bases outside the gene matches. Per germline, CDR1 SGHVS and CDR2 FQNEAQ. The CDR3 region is CASSPRDRPGEAFF. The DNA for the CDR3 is TGTGCCAGCAGCCCACGGGACAGGCCGGGTGAAGCTTTCTTT.

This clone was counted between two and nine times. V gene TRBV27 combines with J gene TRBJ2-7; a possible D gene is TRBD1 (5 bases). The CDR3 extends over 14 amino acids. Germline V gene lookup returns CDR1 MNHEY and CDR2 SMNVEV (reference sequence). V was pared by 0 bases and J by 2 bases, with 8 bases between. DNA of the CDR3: TGTGCCAGCAGTTTATCCCAGGGCGCCTACGAGCAGTACGTC. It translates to CASSLSQGAYEQYV.

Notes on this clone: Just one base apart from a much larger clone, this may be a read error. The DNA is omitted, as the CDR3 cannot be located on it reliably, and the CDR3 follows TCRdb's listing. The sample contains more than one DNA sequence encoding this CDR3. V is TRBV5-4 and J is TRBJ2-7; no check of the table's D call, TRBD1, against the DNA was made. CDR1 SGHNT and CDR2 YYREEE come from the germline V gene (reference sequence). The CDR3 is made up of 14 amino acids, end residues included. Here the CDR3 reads CASSFAVGADEQYF.

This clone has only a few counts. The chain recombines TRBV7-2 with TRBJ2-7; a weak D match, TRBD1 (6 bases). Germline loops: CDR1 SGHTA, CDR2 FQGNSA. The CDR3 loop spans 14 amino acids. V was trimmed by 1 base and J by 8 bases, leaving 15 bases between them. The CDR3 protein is CASSLDQGLRQQYF. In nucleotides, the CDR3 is TGTGCCAGCAGCTTAGACCAGGGGTTACGACAGCAGTACTTC.